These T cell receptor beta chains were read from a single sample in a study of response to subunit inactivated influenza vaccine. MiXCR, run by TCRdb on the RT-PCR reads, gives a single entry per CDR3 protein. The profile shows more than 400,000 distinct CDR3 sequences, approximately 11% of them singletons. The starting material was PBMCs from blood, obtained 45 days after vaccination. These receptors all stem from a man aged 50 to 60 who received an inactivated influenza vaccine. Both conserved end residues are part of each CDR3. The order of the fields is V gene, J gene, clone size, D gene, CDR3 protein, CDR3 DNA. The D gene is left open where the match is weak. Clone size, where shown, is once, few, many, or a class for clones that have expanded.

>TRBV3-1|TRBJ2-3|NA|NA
CASSNKAGGADTQYF
TGTGCCAGCAGCAATAAAGCCGGGGGCGCAGATACGCAGTATTTT
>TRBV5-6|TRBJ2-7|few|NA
CASSYGRGPYEQYF
TGTGCCAGCAGCTATGGTAGGGGCCCTTACGAGCAGTACTTC
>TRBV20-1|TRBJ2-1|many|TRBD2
CSARDSTGGHYNEQFF
TGCAGTGCTAGAGATTCGACGGGAGGGCACTACAATGAGCAGTTCTTC
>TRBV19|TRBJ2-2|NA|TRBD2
CASNRGDTGELFF
TGTGCCAGTAACCGGGGGGACACCGGGGAGCTGTTTTTT
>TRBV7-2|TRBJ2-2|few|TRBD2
CASSPYLAGMDTGELFF
TGTGCCAGCAGCCCGTATCTAGCGGGAATGGACACCGGGGAGCTGTTTTTT
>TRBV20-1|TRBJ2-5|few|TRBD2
CSARTSGSSQETQYF
TGCAGTGCTCGGACTAGCGGGAGTTCCCAAGAGACCCAGTACTTC
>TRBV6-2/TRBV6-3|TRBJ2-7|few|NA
CASSGTGGGGLYF
TGTGCCAGCAGTGGCACCGGCGGGGGCGGCCTGTACTTC
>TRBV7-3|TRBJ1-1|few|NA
CASSEAGTEAFF
TGTGCCAGCAGCGAAGCCGGGACAGAAGCTTTCTTT
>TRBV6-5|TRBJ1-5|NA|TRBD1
CASSYTGQGNQPQHF
TGTGCCAGCAGTTACACTGGACAGGGCAATCAGCCCCAGCATTTT
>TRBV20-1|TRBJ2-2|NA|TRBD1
CSARSPDRGDTGELFF
TGCAGTGCTCGATCGCCGGACAGGGGGGACACCGGGGAGCTGTTTTTT
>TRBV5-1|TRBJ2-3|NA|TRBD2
CASRPTPTSAMNTDTQYF
TGCGCCAGCAGACCAACGCCGACTAGCGCCATGAACACAGATACGCAGTATTTT
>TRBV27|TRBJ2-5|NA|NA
CASSSQGFRETQYF
TGTGCCAGCAGTTCCCAGGGGTTTAGGGAGACCCAGTACTTC